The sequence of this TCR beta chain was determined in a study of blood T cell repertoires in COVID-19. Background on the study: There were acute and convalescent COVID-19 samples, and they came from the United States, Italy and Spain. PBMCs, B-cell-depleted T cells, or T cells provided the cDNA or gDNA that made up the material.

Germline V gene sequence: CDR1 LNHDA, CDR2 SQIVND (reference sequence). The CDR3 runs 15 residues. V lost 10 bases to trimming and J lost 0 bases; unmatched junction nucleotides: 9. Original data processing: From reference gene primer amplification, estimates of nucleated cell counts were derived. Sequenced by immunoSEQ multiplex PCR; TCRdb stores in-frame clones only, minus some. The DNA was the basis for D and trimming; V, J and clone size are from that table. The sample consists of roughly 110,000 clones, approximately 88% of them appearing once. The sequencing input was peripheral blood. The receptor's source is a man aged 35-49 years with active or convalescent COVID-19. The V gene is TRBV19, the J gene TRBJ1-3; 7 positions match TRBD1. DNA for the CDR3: TGTGCCACCCGTTATGCAGGGGGCTCTGGAAACACCATATATTTT. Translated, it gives CATRYAGGSGNTIYF.